This T cell receptor (beta chain) was captured in a study of cytomegalovirus exposure and HLA in healthy donors. Regarding this clone: Its antigen is not known.

At collection, donors were nominally healthy, but unrecorded immune exposures were probable. Points from the study as a whole: Accurate HLA-A and HLA-B prediction from TCR beta sequences was reported for most subjects. Cytomegalovirus-associated status was assigned to approximately 160 TCR beta chains.

Primers: 60 Vbeta forward and 13 Jbeta reverse. The protocol was immunoSEQ multiplex PCR, while the TCRdb copy is restricted to in-frame clones and leaves out a portion. Among some 130,000 clones listed, about 81% were seen once. The CDR3 has 13 amino acids. Germline-derived CDR1 and CDR2 are MDHEN and SYDVKM. Trimming removed 5 bases from V and 7 bases from J, with 14 bases in between. The source is a woman between 45 and 60 years old in good health and CMV-seropositive. The sequencing input was PBMCs. The chain is built from TRBV28 and TRBJ1-2; no firm D call. This CDR3 reads CASSLRMGGGYTF. The CDR3 coding sequence is TGTGCCAGCAGTCTCAGGATGGGAGGTGGCTACACCTTC.